This T cell receptor (beta chain) stems from a study of CD8 T cells in Susac syndrome. Sequencing of TCR beta was performed on blood CD8+ and CD4+ T cells. The multiple sclerosis controls comprised treatment-naive patients whose relapsing-remitting disease was stable or active. Bulk CD8+ and CD4+ cells came from magnetic negative isolation; CD8+ TEMRA by FACS. This clonotype was recorded a few times. The CDR3 has 12 residues. Germline CDR1 MGHRA, CDR2 YSYEKL. The V end lost 8 bases, the J end lost 8 bases, and 15 bases lay between the germline ends. Random hexamers were used to reverse transcribe an amount of roughly 0.5 to 1 ug RNA. Amplification of TCR beta CDR3 spanned 54 Vbeta and 13 Jbeta via immunoSEQ multiplex PCR. TCRdb recomputed calls from the immunoSEQ multiplex PCR reads with MiXCR, one row per CDR3 protein. The sample records fewer than 100,000 distinct CDR3 sequences, around nine tenths being singletons.

The TCR sequence derives from a human donor with multiple sclerosis. The sequencing input was CD8+ T cells from PBMCs. The chain couples TRBV4-1 to TRBJ1-2; the D gene is possibly TRBD1 (5 bases). This CDR3 reads CASRGLEGGYTF. CDR3 sequence (DNA): TGCGCCAGCCGGGGCCTCGAAGGGGGCTACACCTTC.